Listed below are T cell receptor beta chains from one sample, sequenced in a study of siplizumab effects on memory and regulatory T cells. Here immunoSEQ multiplex PCR was the method, and the copy in TCRdb shows in-frame clones only, minus some. The sample includes some 100,000 clones, roughly nine tenths of them seen just once. Sample: Tregs sorted from blood. The source is a human donor in good health. Each CDR3 is given with its conserved first and last residue. A D gene is named only where the DNA matches it firmly. Expanded clones are given a class, and other clones once, few, many or no size at all.

clone_size | j_call | v_call | d_call | cdr3_nt | cdr3_aa
- | TRBJ2-7 | TRBV21-1 | - | TGTGCCAGCAGCACAAAAATTGAGACTAGCAGGCACGAGCAGTACTTC | CASSTKIETSRHEQYF
- | TRBJ2-1 | TRBV7-3 | TRBD2 | TGTGCCAGCAGCTCGCGGGAGCTGGGTGAGCAGTTCTTC | CASSSRELGEQFF
- | TRBJ1-2 | TRBV4-2 | - | TGTGCCAGCAGCCAAGAGGCGGGGAAGTATGGCTACACCTTC | CASSQEAGKYGYTF
- | TRBJ2-2 | TRBV7-2 | - | TGTGCCAGCAGCTTGATAACCGGGCCCGGGGAGCTGTTTTTT | CASSLITGPGELFF
- | TRBJ1-1 | TRBV18 | - | TGTGCCACCCGAACAGGGCGGAACACTGAAGCTTTCTTT | CATRTGRNTEAFF
once | TRBJ2-1 | TRBV5-1 | TRBD2 | TGCGCCAGCAGCATAGGGACTAGCATAGTGAATGAGCAGTTCTTC | CASSIGTSIVNEQFF
once | TRBJ1-5 | TRBV6-4 | - | TGTGCCAGCAGTGACTCATATCAGCCCCAGCATTTT | CASSDSYQPQHF
- | TRBJ1-1 | TRBV7-9 | - | TGTGCCAGCAGCTTATACGCAGGGAGGAACACTGAAGCTTTCTTT | CASSLYAGRNTEAFF
- | TRBJ2-7 | TRBV15 | TRBD1 | TGTGCCACCAGCAGGGGACAGGGGGCTTCCTACGAGCAGTACTTC | CATSRGQGASYEQYF
- | TRBJ1-4 | TRBV5-1 | - | TGCGCCAGCAGCTTAGGTAGATACGAAAAACTGTTTTTT | CASSLGRYEKLFF
- | TRBJ2-7 | TRBV5-4 | TRBD2 | TGTGCCAGCAGCTTCGCGGGAGGGATTCGCTACGAGCAGTACTTC | CASSFAGGIRYEQYF
- | TRBJ2-7 | TRBV7-2 | - | TGTGCCAGCAGCTTAGCGGGACCTTACGAGCAGTACTTC | CASSLAGPYEQYF
- | TRBJ2-1 | TRBV5-1 | - | TGCGCCAGTAATAGCGGTAATGAGCAGTTCTTC | CASNSGNEQFF
- | TRBJ2-1 | TRBV7-3 | TRBD2 | TGTGCCAGCAGCCGGGGACTACCGAGCTCCTACAATGAGCAGTTCTTC | CASSRGLPSSYNEQFF
- | TRBJ1-4 | TRBV15 | - | TGTGCCACCAGCATGCGCCCTGCAACTAATGAAAAACTGTTTTTT | CATSMRPATNEKLFF
- | TRBJ1-3 | TRBV28 | - | TGTGCCAGCAGTAGGACTCCTGGAAACACCATATATTTT | CASSRTPGNTIYF
few | TRBJ1-5 | TRBV27 | TRBD1 | TGTGCCAGCAGTTCCGGGACAGGGCATCAGCCCCAGCATTTT | CASSSGTGHQPQHF
- | TRBJ1-5 | TRBV18 | TRBD1 | TGTGCCAGCTCGCCGACAGGGGGCTATCAGCCCCAGCATTTT | CASSPTGGYQPQHF
- | TRBJ2-7 | TRBV6-6 | - | TGTGCCAGCAGATTCACCGGGGACGCAGTCTACGAGCAGTACTTC | CASRFTGDAVYEQYF
- | TRBJ1-2 | TRBV7-3 | - | TGTGCCAGCAGCTGGGAGGGGACCCTAGATGGCTACACCTTC | CASSWEGTLDGYTF
- | TRBJ1-3 | TRBV15 | - | TGTGCCACCAGCAGAGATCGGGGGAGTTCTGGAAACACCATATATTTT | CATSRDRGSSGNTIYF
- | TRBJ2-1 | TRBV6-4 | - | TGTGCCAGCAGTGTGGAGCCCTCTACCTTATACAATGAGCAGTTCTTC | CASSVEPSTLYNEQFF
- | TRBJ1-4 | TRBV6-1 | - | TGTGCCAGCAGGATTGGGGAGGGGATGAATGAAAAACTGTTTTTT | CASRIGEGMNEKLFF
- | TRBJ2-7 | TRBV29-1 | - | TGCAGCGTTTCAAGGGGAAGAGTATACGAGCAGTACTTC | CSVSRGRVYEQYF
once | TRBJ2-7 | TRBV15 | TRBD1 | TGTGCCACCAGCAGAGATAAGTCGAGACAGGGTTACTTCGGTCAAAGACAGCAGTACTTC | CATSRDKSRQGYFGQRQQYF
- | TRBJ2-2 | TRBV7-2 | TRBD2 | TGTGCCAGCAGCTTAGCGCGTCTAGCGGGCCACACCGGGGAGCTGTTTTTT | CASSLARLAGHTGELFF
- | TRBJ2-1 | TRBV18 | - | TGTGCCAGCTCTCTAAGCGGGACAGAGAATGAGCAGTTCTTC | CASSLSGTENEQFF
- | TRBJ2-1 | TRBV7-7 | - | TGTGCTAGCAGCCGGGACGCAAACAATGAGCAGTTCTTC | CASSRDANNEQFF
- | TRBJ2-1 | TRBV5-6 | TRBD2 | TGTGCCAGCAGCCCGGGACTAGCGGTTCATAATGAGCAGTTCTTC | CASSPGLAVHNEQFF
once | TRBJ2-3 | TRBV18 | - | TGTGCCAGCTCACCAACTTCCTCCACAGATACGCAGTATTTT | CASSPTSSTDTQYF
- | TRBJ1-1 | TRBV30 | - | TGTGCCTGGAAGTATGGAGGGATAGTTCTGAACACTGAAGCTTTCTTT | CAWKYGGIVLNTEAFF
- | TRBJ2-7 | TRBV2 | - | TGTGCCAGCAGTGGTCATCTCTACGAGCAGTACTTC | CASSGHLYEQYF
- | TRBJ1-2 | TRBV28 | - | TGTGCCAGCAGTTTGATGTATAACTATGGCTACACCTTC | CASSLMYNYGYTF
- | TRBJ1-3 | TRBV5-5 | - | TGTGCCAGCAGCTTGATGGTGGCTGGAAACACCATATATTTT | CASSLMVAGNTIYF
- | TRBJ2-7 | TRBV5-5 | TRBD2 | TGTGCCAGCAGCTTGGCCGGGACTAGTCCCTACGAGCAGTACTTC | CASSLAGTSPYEQYF
- | TRBJ2-1 | TRBV27 | TRBD2 | TGTGCCAGCAGTTGGACTAGATACAATGAGCAGTTCTTC | CASSWTRYNEQFF
- | TRBJ2-1 | TRBV6-5 | TRBD2 | TGTGCCAGCAGTTACTCGATTAGCGGGAGGGTGAATGAGCAGTTCTTC | CASSYSISGRVNEQFF
- | TRBJ1-3 | TRBV27 | - | TGTGCCAGCCGGGCGGGAGCTGGAAACACCATATATTTT | CASRAGAGNTIYF
- | TRBJ2-5 | TRBV18 | - | TGTGCCAGCTCACAGTCAGGCGGGGAGACCCAGTACTTC | CASSQSGGETQYF
- | TRBJ2-7 | TRBV7-2 | TRBD2 | TGTGCCAGCACCGAACCCGGGACTAGCGACGAGCAGTACTTC | CASTEPGTSDEQYF
- | TRBJ1-2 | TRBV29-1 | - | TGCAGCGCGACCGCTATTAACTATGGCTACACCTTC | CSATAINYGYTF
- | TRBJ2-3 | TRBV10-3 | - | TGTGCCATCAGGGAACACGGATCAGATACGCAGTATTTT | CAIREHGSDTQYF
- | TRBJ2-2 | TRBV6-6 | - | TGTGCCAGCAGTTACGACCGGAACACCGGGGAGCTGTTTTTT | CASSYDRNTGELFF
- | TRBJ2-1 | TRBV29-1 | TRBD1 | TGCAGCGTCGTATCTGCACCAGGGACAGGGTTCCACAATGAGCAGTTCTTC | CSVVSAPGTGFHNEQFF
- | TRBJ2-7 | TRBV28 | - | TGTGCCAGCAGTGGGGTTCGGGACGAGCAGTACTTC | CASSGVRDEQYF